This T cell receptor (beta chain) was obtained from a study of blood T cell repertoires in COVID-19. This clone is a singleton in its sample. Germline lookup yields CDR1 SGHAT and CDR2 FQNNGV. Trimming removed 6 bases from V and 4 bases from J; junction bases left unmatched: 5. CDR3 size: 14 residues. Produced via immunoSEQ multiplex PCR; TCRdb's table is partial and in-frame only. This table has roughly 230,000 clones, about 84% appearing once. The source material was peripheral blood. This receptor was taken from an elderly woman with acute or convalescent COVID-19. This rearrangement joins TRBV11-2 to TRBJ2-1; 8 positions match TRBD2. The CDR3 DNA follows: TGTGCCAGCAGTCACGGGGGGGAGTACAATGAGCAGTTCTTC. Protein sequence: CASSHGGEYNEQFF.